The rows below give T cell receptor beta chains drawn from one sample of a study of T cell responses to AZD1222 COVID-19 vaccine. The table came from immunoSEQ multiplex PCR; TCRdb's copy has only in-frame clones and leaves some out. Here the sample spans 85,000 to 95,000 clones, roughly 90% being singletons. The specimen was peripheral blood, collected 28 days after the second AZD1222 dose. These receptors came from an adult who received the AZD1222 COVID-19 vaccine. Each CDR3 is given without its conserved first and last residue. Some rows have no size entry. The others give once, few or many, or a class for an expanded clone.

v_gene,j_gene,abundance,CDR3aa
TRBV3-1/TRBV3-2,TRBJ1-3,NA,ASSQAGNTIY
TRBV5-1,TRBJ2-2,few,ASSQQGFANTGELF
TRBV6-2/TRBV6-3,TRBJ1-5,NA,ASSYPGPPQH
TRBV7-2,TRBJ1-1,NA,ASSLVWQNTEAF
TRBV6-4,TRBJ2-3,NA,ASSDAGGMDTQY
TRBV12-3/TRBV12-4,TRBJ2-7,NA,ASSWDRRSEQY
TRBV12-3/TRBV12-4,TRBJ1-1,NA,ASSLNRVTEAF
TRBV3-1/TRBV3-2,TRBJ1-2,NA,ASSRSGGRTNYGYT
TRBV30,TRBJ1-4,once,AWSVPGATLVF
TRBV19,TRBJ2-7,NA,ASSIRQGKEYEQY
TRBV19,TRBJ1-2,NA,ASSKLRGGYT
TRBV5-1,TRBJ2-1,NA,ASSLFTPGLKEDNEQF
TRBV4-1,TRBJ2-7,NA,ASRSRSYEQY
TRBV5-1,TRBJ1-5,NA,ASSLQGNQPQH
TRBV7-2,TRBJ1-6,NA,ASSLGRGSNSPLH
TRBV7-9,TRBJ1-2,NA,ASSLRGDGYT
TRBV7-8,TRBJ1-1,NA,ASSLLAGRGAF
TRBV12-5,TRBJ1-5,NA,ASADPDEGNQPQH
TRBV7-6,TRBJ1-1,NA,ASSPSTGWNTEAF
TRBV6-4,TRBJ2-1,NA,ASSWSGTDNEQF
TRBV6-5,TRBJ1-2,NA,ASSYVGFDYGYT
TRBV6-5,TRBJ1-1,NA,ASTLLSGFTEAF
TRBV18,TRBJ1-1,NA,ASSPLEGGGNKGTEAF
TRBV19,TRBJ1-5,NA,ASSRPWWRDRENQPQH
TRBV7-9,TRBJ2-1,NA,ASSLMGTYNEQF
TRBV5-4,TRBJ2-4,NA,ASSFPGLGNIQY
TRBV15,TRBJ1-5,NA,ATGEISNQPQH
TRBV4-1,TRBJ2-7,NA,ASSQGRGPNYEQY
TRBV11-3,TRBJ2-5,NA,ASSLDGGAGETQY
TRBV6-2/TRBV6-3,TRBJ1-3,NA,ASSYSGNTIY
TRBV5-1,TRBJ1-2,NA,ASSFLGKGNYGYT
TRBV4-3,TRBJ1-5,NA,ASSQRLSGQFNQPQH
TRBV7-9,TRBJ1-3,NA,ASTRGESSGNTIY
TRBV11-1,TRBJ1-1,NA,ASSQWTGANTEAF
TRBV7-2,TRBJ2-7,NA,ASSFAYEQY
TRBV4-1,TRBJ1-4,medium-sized,ASSPRATNEKLF
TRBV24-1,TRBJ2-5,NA,ATSDRPGMTETQY
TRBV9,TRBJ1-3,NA,ASRKDGNTIY
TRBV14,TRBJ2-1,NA,ASSRTRVNNEQF
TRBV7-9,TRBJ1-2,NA,ASSLLNEDYGYT
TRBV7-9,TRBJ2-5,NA,ASSGTSALQPQETQY
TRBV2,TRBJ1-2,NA,ASSNREHYGYT
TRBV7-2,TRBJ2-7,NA,ASSLEAGGIYEQY
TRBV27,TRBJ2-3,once,ASSPRYRQGSTDTQY
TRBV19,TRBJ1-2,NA,ASSTHQAFYGYT
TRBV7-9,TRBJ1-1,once,ASSPGVAGGQAF
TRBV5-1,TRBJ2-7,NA,ASSPAGHAKIYEQY
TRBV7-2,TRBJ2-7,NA,ASSFDRGYEQY
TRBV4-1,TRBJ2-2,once,ASSQSNTGELF
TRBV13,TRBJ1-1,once,ASRQSTSLGPDTEAF
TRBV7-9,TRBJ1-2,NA,ASSLVEGLGYT
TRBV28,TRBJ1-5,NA,ASSSARGNQPQH
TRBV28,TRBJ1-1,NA,ASSLTGQKRNTEAF
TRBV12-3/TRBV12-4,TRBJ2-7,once,ASSLRDSTPQY
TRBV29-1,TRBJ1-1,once,SGHRQGVTEAF
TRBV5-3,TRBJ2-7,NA,ARSLAGRGGGSYEQY
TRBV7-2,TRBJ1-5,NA,ASSSGTGYQPQH
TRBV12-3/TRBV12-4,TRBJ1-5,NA,ASSDRAQPQH
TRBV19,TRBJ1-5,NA,ASSIGGYSNQPQH